A single sample gave rise to the 28 T cell receptor beta chains below, sequenced in a study of graft-versus-host responses after intestinal transplantation. The assay was immunoSEQ multiplex PCR, and TCRdb's table has in-frame clones only and misses some. This sample carries some 8,000 clones, around 90% of them seen once, and the ten largest clones take over 1.3%. Sequencing was performed on PBMCs, taken approximately 32 days after intestinal transplant. Source of these receptors: a human patient who received an intestinal transplant, so some T cells may come from the graft donor.

V is TRBV13 and J is TRBJ1-3; D not resolved. The V gene lost 3 bases and the J gene lost 2 bases, with 11 bases spanning the gap. The CDR3 contains 15 residues. From germline, CDR1 is PRHDT and CDR2 FYEKMQ (reference sequence). CDR3 bases: TGTGCCAGCAGCTTGGCCGGGTGGCCTGGAAACACCATATATTTT. Its translation is CASSLAGWPGNTIYF.

The chain recombines TRBV4-1 with TRBJ2-2, with D maybe TRBD2 (6 bases). The germline V gene encodes CDR1 MGHRA and CDR2 YSYEKL. This CDR3 comprises 15 residues. The V end was cut by 4 bases, the J end by 4 bases, with 13 bases between. The CDR3 nucleotides are TGCGCCAGCAGCCTCGCTTGGAGGGTCACCGGGGAGCTGTTTTTT. This gives the protein CASSLAWRVTGELFF.

V is TRBV7-9 and J is TRBJ2-6; D gene unclear. The germline V gene has CDR1 SEHNR and CDR2 FQNEAQ (reference sequence). Trimming took off 5 bases at V and 0 bases at J, with 8 bases between the two ends. CDR3 size: 15 residues. The CDR3: CASSLIRSGANVLTF. The CDR3 nucleotides read TGTGCCAGCAGCCTAATCCGCTCTGGGGCCAACGTCCTGACTTTC. The full variable domain, rest sourced from reference TRBV7-9 and TRBJ2-6, is DTGVSQNPRHKITKRGQNVTFRCDPISEHNRLYWYRQTLGQGPEFLTYFQNEAQLEKSRLLSDRFSAERPKGSFSTLEIQRTEQGDSAMYLCASSLIRSGANVLTFGAGSRLTVL.

The CDR3 DNA sequence: TGTGCCAGTAGCCCCGGGAACACTGAAGCTTTCTTT. This codes for CASSPGNTEAFF. This rearrangement joins TRBV19 to TRBJ1-1; no firm D call. The CDR3 is made up of 12 amino acids. Trimming took 6 bases from V and 1 from J, leaving 6 bases between them. The germline CDR1 and CDR2 sequences are LNHDA and SQIVND (reference sequence).

The sample holds a few counts of this clone. The genes are TRBV30 and TRBJ1-1; D is possibly TRBD1 (5 bases). V lost 3 bases and J lost 10, with 9 bases in between. Germline CDR1 is GTSNPN and CDR2 is SVGIG (reference sequence). The CDR3 loop spans 10 amino acids. The CDR3 sequence: CAWSRGRAFF. CDR3 DNA sequence: TGTGCCTGGAGCCGGGGCCGAGCTTTCTTT.

The J gene is TRBJ1-2, the V gene TRBV5-1; D call uncertain. Per the germline V gene, CDR1 is SGHRS and CDR2 is YFSETQ. The CDR3 spans 15 residues. Deletions cut 0 bases from V and 0 bases from J, with 9 bases between. CDR3 bases: TGCGCCAGCAGCTTGGATTCAGCCCCTAACTATGGCTACACCTTC. Protein product: CASSLDSAPNYGYTF.

The chain couples TRBV6-4 to TRBJ1-5; D might be TRBD1 (5 bases). Trimming shortened V by 0 bases and J by 6 bases, and 24 bases separated the two germline ends. This CDR3 contains 19 residues. Germline assignment: CDR1 MRHNA and CDR2 SNTAGT. The CDR3 DNA follows: TGTGCCAGCAGTGACTCTGGGACGGTAAAAAGGAAGGTAGGTCAGCCCCAGCATTTT. This translates into CASSDSGTVKRKVGQPQHF.

This chain links TRBV5-6 with TRBJ2-3; 8 bases match TRBD2. V was pared by 0 bases and J by 1 base, with 1 base of the junction left unmatched. Germline V gives CDR1 SGHDT, CDR2 YYEEEE. The CDR3 length is 15 residues. As DNA, the CDR3 is TGTGCCAGCAGCTTGGCGGGGGGGGGCACAGATACGCAGTATTTT. The encoded protein is CASSLAGGGTDTQYF. The entire variable domain, with the rest obtained from reference TRBV5-6 and TRBJ2-3, is as follows: DAGVTQSPTHLIKTRGQQVTLRCSPKSGHDTVSWYQQALGQGPQFIFQYYEEEERQRGNFPDRFSGHQFPNYSSELNVNALLLGDSALYLCASSLAGGGTDTQYFGPGTRLTVL.

This chain links TRBV5-6 with TRBJ2-7; possible D gene TRBD2, 6 bases. CDR3 length: 13 amino acids. Trimming removed 0 bases from V and 4 bases from J, with 8 bases in between. Germline CDR1 and CDR2: SGHDT and YYEEEE. The CDR3 sequence: CASSLGTIYEQYF. The CDR3 nucleotides are TGTGCCAGCAGCTTGGGGACTATATACGAGCAGTACTTC.

This chain uses TRBV10-2 with TRBJ2-1; D ambiguous. The ends were cut back, 3 bases at V and 7 bases at J, with 4 bases in the middle. The CDR3 is 11 residues long. In germline, CDR1 is WSHSY, CDR2 SAAADI. The CDR3 DNA reads TGCGCCAGCAGTGAAACGAATGAGCAGTTCTTC. It translates to CASSETNEQFF.

The rearrangement links TRBV27 to TRBJ2-7; D might be TRBD2 (5 bases). Trimming removed 4 bases at V and 1 base at J, with 8 bases between. This CDR3 has 13 residues. Germline values: CDR1 MNHEY, CDR2 SMNVEV (reference sequence). The CDR3 DNA is TGTGCCAGCAGTTCAGGAGGATCCTACGAGCAGTACTTC. Its translation is CASSSGGSYEQYF.

The chain joins TRBV5-1 to TRBJ2-7; either TRBD1 or TRBD2 may fit D (5 bases each). V was shortened by 0 bases and J by 4 bases, with 11 bases between the two germline ends. The germline V gene encodes CDR1 SGHRS and CDR2 YFSETQ. The CDR3 spans 14 residues. CDR3: CASSLGPGPYEQYF. The CDR3 DNA is TGCGCCAGCAGCTTGGGACCGGGGCCATACGAGCAGTACTTC.

Here the CDR3 reads CSVGDGFEQYF. In DNA form, the CDR3 reads TGCAGCGTGGGGGACGGGTTCGAGCAGTACTTC. This chain uses TRBV29-1 with TRBJ2-7, with D tentatively TRBD1 or TRBD2 (5 bases each). The CDR3 covers 11 residues. Trimming took off 6 bases at V and 6 bases at J, with 12 bases between the two ends. Per the germline V gene, CDR1 is SQVTM and CDR2 is ANQGSEA.

This clone has only a few counts. V is TRBV7-9 and J is TRBJ2-7; unclear D gene. The CDR3 has 13 residues. CDR1 SEHNR and CDR2 FQNEAQ come from the germline V gene (reference sequence). The V gene lost 5 bases and the J gene lost 5 bases, with 13 bases spanning the gap. CDR3 coding DNA: TGTGCCAGCAGCCCCTCTGGTTACGACGAGCAGTACTTC. Translating it yields CASSPSGYDEQYF.

The genes are TRBV29-1 and TRBJ2-3, with D maybe TRBD2 (7 bases). Germline V gene sequence: CDR1 SQVTM, CDR2 ANQGSEA. This CDR3 comprises 14 residues. V lost 3 bases and J 1 base, leaving 11 bases between the germline ends. CDR3 bases: TGCAGCGTTGACCCGGGGGGCCGCACAGATACGCAGTATTTT. Its protein product is CSVDPGGRTDTQYF.

This sequence joins TRBV18 and TRBJ1-6, with a tentative D call TRBD1 (6 bases). Trimming pared 6 bases from V and 5 bases from J, leaving 14 bases between. The CDR3 totals 15 residues. Germline lookup yields CDR1 KGHSH and CDR2 LQKENI. As DNA, the CDR3 is TGTGCCAGCTCGTCCTTCAACAGGGATAATTCACCCCTCCACTTT. This gives the protein CASSSFNRDNSPLHF.

The chain has TRBV27 and TRBJ1-6; 9 nucleotides match TRBD1. In germline, CDR1 is MNHEY, CDR2 SMNVEV (reference sequence). The V gene end was trimmed by 7 bases and the J gene end by 4 bases; junction bases not matched to a gene: 8. The CDR3 is 16 residues long. The CDR3 region is CASTSGTGLYNSPLHF. In nucleotides, the CDR3 is TGTGCCAGCACCTCCGGGACAGGGCTTTATAATTCACCCCTCCACTTT.

This CDR3 reads CSVAVGAGVRSTDTQYF. The CDR3 DNA follows: TGCAGCGTTGCTGTGGGGGCAGGGGTTCGTAGCACAGATACGCAGTATTTT. The J gene is TRBJ2-3, the V gene TRBV29-1, with D maybe TRBD1 (6 bases). Germline V lookup: CDR1 SQVTM, CDR2 ANQGSEA. V was cut by 4 bases and J by 0 bases, with 20 bases left in between. This CDR3 spans 17 amino acids.

The V call is TRBV4-1, the J call TRBJ1-6; 8 positions match TRBD1. The germline CDR1 and CDR2 sequences are MGHRA and YSYEKL. CDR3 size: 17 residues. The trim removed 0 bases at V and 7 bases at J, leaving 8 bases unmatched. The chain's CDR3 is CASSQDGTGQANSPLHF. DNA for the CDR3: TGCGCCAGCAGCCAAGATGGCACGGGACAGGCCAATTCACCCCTCCACTTT.

This clone occurred once. The chain recombines TRBV9 with TRBJ2-2; possible D gene TRBD1, 6 bases. V lost 4 bases to trimming and J lost 2 bases, with 12 bases between them. CDR1 is SGDLS and CDR2 is YYNGEE in the germline V gene. The CDR3 is 15 amino acids. CDR3 protein: CASSPRDINTGELFF. The CDR3 DNA is TGTGCCAGCAGCCCCCGGGACATCAACACCGGGGAGCTGTTTTTT.

The chain employs TRBV5-1 and TRBJ1-4; D uncertain. Trimming pared 3 bases from V and 13 bases from J, leaving 28 bases between. Germline loops: CDR1 SGHRS, CDR2 YFSETQ. The CDR3 extends over 17 amino acids. The CDR3 sequence is CASSSGVVGSGSSGLFF. DNA for the CDR3: TGCGCCAGCAGCTCAGGAGTCGTGGGCTCCGGGTCTAGCGGACTGTTTTTT.

This sequence joins TRBV30 and TRBJ2-7, with D possibly matching TRBD1 (6 bases). Looked up from germline, CDR1 is GTSNPN and CDR2 is SVGIG (reference sequence). Trimming cost V 3 bases and J 2 bases, with 11 bases left between them. This CDR3 has 13 residues. The CDR3 loop reads CAWSDYRAYEQYF. Here the CDR3 DNA reads TGTGCCTGGAGCGATTACAGGGCCTACGAGCAGTACTTC.

This CDR3 reads CASVTGPVDTEAFF. The DNA for the CDR3 is TGTGCCAGCGTAACGGGCCCGGTAGACACTGAAGCTTTCTTT. J is TRBJ1-1 and V is TRBV6-1; D gene unclear. Trimming took 8 bases from V and 3 from J, leaving 16 bases between them. CDR3 length: 14 residues. Per the germline V gene, CDR1 is MNHNS and CDR2 is SASEGT.

The chain joins TRBV7-8 to TRBJ2-5, with a tentative D call TRBD1 (5 bases). Germline CDR1 SGHVS, CDR2 FQNEAQ. This CDR3 contains 16 residues. V lost 0 bases, J lost 2 bases, and 13 bases lay in between. This CDR3 reads CASSLALQGWQETQYF. The CDR3 bases are TGTGCCAGCAGCTTAGCCCTCCAGGGATGGCAAGAGACCCAGTACTTC.

V is TRBV4-1 and J is TRBJ1-2, with unresolved D. CDR1 and CDR2 (germline): MGHRA, YSYEKL. CDR3 length: 15 amino acids. V lost 1 base, J lost 2 bases, and 11 bases lay in between. The CDR3 DNA follows: TGCGCCAGCAGCCAAGTGTACAGCGGCAACTATGGCTACACCTTC. Protein sequence: CASSQVYSGNYGYTF.

This sequence joins TRBV6-5 and TRBJ2-7; 12 nucleotides match TRBD2. CDR1 MNHEY and CDR2 SVGAGI come from the germline V gene. Losses at the gene ends were 4 bases for V and 2 bases for J; bases not matched to a gene: 6. The CDR3 covers 16 residues. The CDR3 protein is CASSWSSGGAPYEQYF. CDR3 DNA: TGTGCCAGCAGTTGGTCTAGCGGGGGGGCCCCCTACGAGCAGTACTTC.

This rearrangement joins TRBV4-1 to TRBJ1-2; no clear D. Trimming took 1 base from V and 4 from J, leaving 13 bases between them. The CDR3 sequence is 15 residues long. Germline lookup yields CDR1 MGHRA and CDR2 YSYEKL. The CDR3 loop reads CASSQGWSGGYGYTF. CDR3 coding DNA: TGCGCCAGCAGCCAAGGTTGGAGTGGAGGCTATGGCTACACCTTC.

This clone was recorded only once. The rearrangement joins TRBV28 to TRBJ1-5; D is unclear. The CDR3 sequence is 15 residues long. V lost 7 bases, J lost 0 bases, and 13 bases lay in between. Germline V gene data show CDR1 as MDHEN and CDR2 as SYDVKM. The CDR3 nucleotides read TGTGCCAGCACCCTCACAGAATATAGCAATCAGCCCCAGCATTTT. Translated: CASTLTEYSNQPQHF.